This TCR beta chain is drawn from a study of immune evolution from preneoplasia to lung adenocarcinoma. Assay: immunoSEQ multiplex PCR; the TCRdb copy retains only in-frame clones and omits some. The sample includes roughly 9,900 clones, roughly four fifths of them seen just once. Trimming shortened V by 2 bases and J by 7 bases, and 9 bases separated the two germline ends. Germline V gives CDR1 MNHNS, CDR2 SASEGT. The CDR3 runs 14 residues. The source of this sequence is a person between 70 and 80 years old with lung adenocarcinoma. V gene TRBV6-1 combines with J gene TRBJ1-6; D uncertain. Source material: FFPE minimally invasive lung adenocarcinoma tissue. The CDR3 here is CASSESPFNSPLHF. DNA of the CDR3: TGTGCCAGCAGTGAATCACCCTTCAATTCACCCCTCCACTTT.